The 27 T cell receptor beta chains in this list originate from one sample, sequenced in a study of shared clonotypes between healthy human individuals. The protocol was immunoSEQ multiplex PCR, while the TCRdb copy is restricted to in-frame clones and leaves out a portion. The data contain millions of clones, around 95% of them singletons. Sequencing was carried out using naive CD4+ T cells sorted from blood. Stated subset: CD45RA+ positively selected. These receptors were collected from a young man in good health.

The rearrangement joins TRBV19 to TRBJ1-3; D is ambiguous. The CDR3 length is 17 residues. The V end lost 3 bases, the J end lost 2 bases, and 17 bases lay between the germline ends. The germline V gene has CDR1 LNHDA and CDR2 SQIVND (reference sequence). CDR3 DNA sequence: TGTGCCAGTAGTATCCCCCTGGGCAGGCCGGCTGGAAACACCATATATTTT. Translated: CASSIPLGRPAGNTIYF.

CDR3 in DNA: TGTGCCAGCAGTTTGGGTCCCCCGTCTAGAGCGGGGGAGTTCTTC. Encoded protein: CASSLGPPSRAGEFF. The chain joins TRBV28 to TRBJ2-1, with 8 bases identical to TRBD2. This CDR3 is built from 15 residues. V dropped 3 bases and J dropped 14; count of bases not matched to a gene: 15. Germline V lookup: CDR1 MDHEN, CDR2 SYDVKM.

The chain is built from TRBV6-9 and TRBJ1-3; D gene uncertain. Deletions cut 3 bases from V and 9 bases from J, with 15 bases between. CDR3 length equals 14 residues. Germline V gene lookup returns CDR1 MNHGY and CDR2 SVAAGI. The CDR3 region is CASSYTYTAGTIYF. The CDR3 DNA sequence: TGTGCCAGCAGTTACACCTACACAGCTGGCACCATATATTTT.

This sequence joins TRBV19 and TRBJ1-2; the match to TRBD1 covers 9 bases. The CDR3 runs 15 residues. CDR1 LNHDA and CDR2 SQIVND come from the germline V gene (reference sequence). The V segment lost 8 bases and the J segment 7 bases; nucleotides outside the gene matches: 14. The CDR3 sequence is CASSTGGAPSGGYTF. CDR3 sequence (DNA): TGTGCCAGTTCTACAGGGGGCGCGCCCTCGGGTGGCTACACCTTC.

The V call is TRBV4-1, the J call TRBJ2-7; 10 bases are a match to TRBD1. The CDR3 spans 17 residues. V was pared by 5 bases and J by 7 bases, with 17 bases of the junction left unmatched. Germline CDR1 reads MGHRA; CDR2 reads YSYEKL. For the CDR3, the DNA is TGCGCCAGCAGCGGGGGACAGGGGATCCGGAATTCGGGGGAGCAGTACTTC. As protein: CASSGGQGIRNSGEQYF.

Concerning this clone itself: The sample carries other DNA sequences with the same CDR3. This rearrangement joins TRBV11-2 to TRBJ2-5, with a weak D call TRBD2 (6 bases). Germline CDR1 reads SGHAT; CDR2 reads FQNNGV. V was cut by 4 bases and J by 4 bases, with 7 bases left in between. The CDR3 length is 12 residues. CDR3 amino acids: CASSSGGETQYF. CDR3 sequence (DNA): TGTGCCAGCAGCTCCGGGGGAGAGACCCAGTACTTC.

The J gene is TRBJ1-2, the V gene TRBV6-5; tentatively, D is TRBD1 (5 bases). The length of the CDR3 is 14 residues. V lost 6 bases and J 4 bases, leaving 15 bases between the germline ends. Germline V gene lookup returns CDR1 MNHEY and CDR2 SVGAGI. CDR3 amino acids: CASSQRQLLYGYTF. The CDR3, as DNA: TGTGCCAGCAGCCAGCGACAGCTCCTCTATGGCTACACCTTC.

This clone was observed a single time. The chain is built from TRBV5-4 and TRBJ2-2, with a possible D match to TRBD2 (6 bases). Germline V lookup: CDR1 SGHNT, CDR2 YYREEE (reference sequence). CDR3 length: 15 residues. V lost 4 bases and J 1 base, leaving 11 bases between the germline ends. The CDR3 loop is CASSQGLLNTGELFF. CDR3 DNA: TGTGCCAGCAGCCAGGGACTTTTGAACACCGGGGAGCTGTTTTTT.

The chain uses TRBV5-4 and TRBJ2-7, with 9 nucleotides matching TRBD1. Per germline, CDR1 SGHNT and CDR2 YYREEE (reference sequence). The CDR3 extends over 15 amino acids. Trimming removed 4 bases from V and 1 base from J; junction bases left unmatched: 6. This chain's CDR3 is CASSASGQGSYEQYF. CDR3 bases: TGTGCCAGCAGCGCATCCGGACAGGGGTCCTACGAGCAGTACTTC.

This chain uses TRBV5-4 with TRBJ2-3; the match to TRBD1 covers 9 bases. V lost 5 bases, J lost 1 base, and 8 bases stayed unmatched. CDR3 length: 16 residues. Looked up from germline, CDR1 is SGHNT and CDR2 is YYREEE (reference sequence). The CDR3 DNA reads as TGTGCCAGCAGTTTGCCGAACAGGGGGCGCACAGATACGCAGTATTTT. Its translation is CASSLPNRGRTDTQYF. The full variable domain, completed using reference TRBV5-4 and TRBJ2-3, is ETGVTQSPTHLIKTRGQQVTLRCSSQSGHNTVSWYQQALGQGPQFIFQYYREEENGRGNFPPRFSGLQFPNYSSELNVNALELDDSALYLCASSLPNRGRTDTQYFGPGTRLTVL.

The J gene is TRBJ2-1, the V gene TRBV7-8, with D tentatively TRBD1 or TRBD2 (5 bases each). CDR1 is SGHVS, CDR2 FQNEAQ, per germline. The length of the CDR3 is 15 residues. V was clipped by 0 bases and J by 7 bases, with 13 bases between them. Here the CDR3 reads CASSLAASWGNEQFF. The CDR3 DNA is TGTGCCAGCAGCTTAGCGGCCTCATGGGGGAATGAGCAGTTCTTC.

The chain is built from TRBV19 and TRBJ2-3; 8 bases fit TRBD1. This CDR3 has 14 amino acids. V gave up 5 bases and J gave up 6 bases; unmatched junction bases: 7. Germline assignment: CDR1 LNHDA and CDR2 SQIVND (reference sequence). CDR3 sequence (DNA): TGTGCCAGTAGTGCACAGGGGGGCCGGGATACGCAGTATTTT. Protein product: CASSAQGGRDTQYF.

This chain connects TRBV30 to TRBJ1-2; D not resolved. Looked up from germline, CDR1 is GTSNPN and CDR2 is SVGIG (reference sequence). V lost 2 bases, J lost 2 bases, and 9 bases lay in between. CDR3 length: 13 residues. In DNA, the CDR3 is TGTGCCTGGAGTAATGGCTTAAACTATGGCTACACCTTC. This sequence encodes CAWSNGLNYGYTF.

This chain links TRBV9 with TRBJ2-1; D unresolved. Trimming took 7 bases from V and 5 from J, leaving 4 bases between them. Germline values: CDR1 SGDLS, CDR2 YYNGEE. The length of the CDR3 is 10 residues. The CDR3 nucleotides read TGTGCCAGCGGGGACAATGAGCAGTTCTTC. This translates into CASGDNEQFF.

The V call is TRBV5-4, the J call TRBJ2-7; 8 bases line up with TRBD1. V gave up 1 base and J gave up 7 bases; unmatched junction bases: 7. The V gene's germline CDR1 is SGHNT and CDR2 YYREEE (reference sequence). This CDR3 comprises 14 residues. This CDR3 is CASSLTQGAGEQYF. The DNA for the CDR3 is TGTGCCAGCAGCTTGACCCAGGGGGCAGGGGAGCAGTACTTC.

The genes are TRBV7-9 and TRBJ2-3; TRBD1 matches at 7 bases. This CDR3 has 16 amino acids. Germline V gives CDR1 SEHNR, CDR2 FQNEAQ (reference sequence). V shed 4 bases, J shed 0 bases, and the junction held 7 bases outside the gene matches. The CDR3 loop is CASSSGTVSSTDTQYF. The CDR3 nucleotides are TGTGCCAGCAGCTCCGGGACAGTATCTAGCACAGATACGCAGTATTTT.

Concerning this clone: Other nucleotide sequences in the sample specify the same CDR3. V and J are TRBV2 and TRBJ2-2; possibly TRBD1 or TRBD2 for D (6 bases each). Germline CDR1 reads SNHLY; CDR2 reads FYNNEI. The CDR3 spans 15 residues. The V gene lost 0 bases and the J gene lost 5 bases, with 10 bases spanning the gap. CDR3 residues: CASSEAGGGTGELFF. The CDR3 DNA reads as TGTGCCAGCAGTGAAGCAGGGGGAGGAACCGGGGAGCTGTTTTTT.

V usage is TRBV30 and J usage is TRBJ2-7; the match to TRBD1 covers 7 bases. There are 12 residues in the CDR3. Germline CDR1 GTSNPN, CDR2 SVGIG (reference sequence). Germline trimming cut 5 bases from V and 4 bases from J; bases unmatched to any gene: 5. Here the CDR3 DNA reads TGTGCCTGGGGACGGGACAGATACGAGCAGTACTTC. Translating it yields CAWGRDRYEQYF.

CDR3 nucleotide sequence: TGTGCCAGCAGCTTAGGTGGCGCAGGGAAAGGCAACACTGAAGCTTTCTTT. Translating gives CASSLGGAGKGNTEAFF. This chain joins TRBV7-9 and TRBJ1-1; perhaps TRBD1 as D (5 bases). Per the germline V gene, CDR1 is SEHNR and CDR2 is FQNEAQ (reference sequence). The V end lost 1 base, the J end lost 2 bases, and 17 bases lay between the germline ends. This CDR3 is 17 amino acids long.

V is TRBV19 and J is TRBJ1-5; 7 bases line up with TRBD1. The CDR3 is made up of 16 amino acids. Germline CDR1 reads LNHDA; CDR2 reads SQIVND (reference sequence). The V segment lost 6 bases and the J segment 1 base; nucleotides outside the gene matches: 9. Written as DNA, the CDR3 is TGTGCCAGTAGCGAGACAGGGACAAGGAGCAATCAGCCCCAGCATTTT. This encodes CASSETGTRSNQPQHF. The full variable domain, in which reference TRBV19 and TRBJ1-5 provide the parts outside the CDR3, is DGGITQSPKYLFRKEGQNVTLSCEQNLNHDAMYWYRQDPGQGLRLIYYSQIVNDFQKGDIAEGYSVSREKKESFPLTVTSAQKNPTAFYLCASSETGTRSNQPQHFGDGTRLSIL.

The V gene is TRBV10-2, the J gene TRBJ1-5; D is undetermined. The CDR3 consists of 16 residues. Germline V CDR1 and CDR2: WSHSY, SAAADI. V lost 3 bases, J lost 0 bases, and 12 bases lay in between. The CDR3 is CASSDRDWYSNQPQHF. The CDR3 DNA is TGCGCCAGCAGTGATCGTGACTGGTATAGCAATCAGCCCCAGCATTTT.

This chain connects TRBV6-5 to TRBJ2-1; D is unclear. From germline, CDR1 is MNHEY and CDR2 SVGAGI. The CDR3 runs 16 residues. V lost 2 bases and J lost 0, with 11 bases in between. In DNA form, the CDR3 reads TGTGCCAGCAGTTACAGGGTGTTAAGCTCCTACAATGAGCAGTTCTTC. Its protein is CASSYRVLSSYNEQFF.

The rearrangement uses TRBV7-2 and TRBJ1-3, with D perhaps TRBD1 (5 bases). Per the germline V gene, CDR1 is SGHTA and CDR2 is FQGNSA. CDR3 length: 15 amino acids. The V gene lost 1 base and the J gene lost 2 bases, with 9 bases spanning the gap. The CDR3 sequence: CASSLEGGAGNTIYF. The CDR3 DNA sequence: TGTGCCAGCAGCTTAGAGGGAGGGGCTGGAAACACCATATATTTT.

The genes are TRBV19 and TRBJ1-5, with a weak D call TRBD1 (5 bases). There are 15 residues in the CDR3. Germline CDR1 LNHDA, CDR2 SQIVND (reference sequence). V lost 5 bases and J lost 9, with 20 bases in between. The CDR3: CASSQRIRARGPQHF. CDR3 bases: TGTGCCAGTAGTCAGAGGATCCGTGCGAGGGGGCCCCAGCATTTT.

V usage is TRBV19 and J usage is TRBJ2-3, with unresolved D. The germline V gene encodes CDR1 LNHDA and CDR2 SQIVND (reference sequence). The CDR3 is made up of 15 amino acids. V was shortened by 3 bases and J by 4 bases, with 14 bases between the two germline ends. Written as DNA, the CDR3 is TGTGCCAGTAGTATGGGAAGACAACTGGCAGATACGCAGTATTTT. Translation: CASSMGRQLADTQYF.

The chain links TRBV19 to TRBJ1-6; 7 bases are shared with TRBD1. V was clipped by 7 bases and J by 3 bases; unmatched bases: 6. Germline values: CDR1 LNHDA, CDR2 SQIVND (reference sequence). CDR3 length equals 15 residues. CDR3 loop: CASTKDRDYNSPLHF. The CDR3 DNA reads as TGTGCCAGTACCAAAGACAGGGACTATAATTCACCCCTCCACTTT.

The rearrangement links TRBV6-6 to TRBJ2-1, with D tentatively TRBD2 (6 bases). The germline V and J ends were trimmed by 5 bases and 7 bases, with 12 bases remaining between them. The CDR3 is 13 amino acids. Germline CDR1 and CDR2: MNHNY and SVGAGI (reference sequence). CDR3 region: CASSAGLLNEQFF. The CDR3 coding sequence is TGTGCCAGCAGTGCGGGACTTCTGAATGAGCAGTTCTTC.